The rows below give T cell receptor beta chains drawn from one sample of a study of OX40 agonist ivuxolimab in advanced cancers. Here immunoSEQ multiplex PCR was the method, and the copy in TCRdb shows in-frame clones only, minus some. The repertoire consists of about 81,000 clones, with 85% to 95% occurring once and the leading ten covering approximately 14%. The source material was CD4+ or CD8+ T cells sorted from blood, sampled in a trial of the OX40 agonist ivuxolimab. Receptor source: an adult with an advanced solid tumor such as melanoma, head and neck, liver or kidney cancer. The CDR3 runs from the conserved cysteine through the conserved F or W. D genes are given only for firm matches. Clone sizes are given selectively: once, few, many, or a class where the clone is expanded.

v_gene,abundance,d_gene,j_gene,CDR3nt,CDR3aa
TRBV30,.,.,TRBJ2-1,TGTGCCTGGAGTGTGACGAGCTCCTACAATGAGCAGTTCTTC,CAWSVTSSYNEQFF
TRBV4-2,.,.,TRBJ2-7,TGTGCCAGCAGCCAAGGTTCCGAGCAGTACTTC,CASSQGSEQYF
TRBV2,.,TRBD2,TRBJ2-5,TGTGCCAGCAGTCACCCCTCTGGCGCGGGAGCGCAAGAGACCCAGTACTTC,CASSHPSGAGAQETQYF
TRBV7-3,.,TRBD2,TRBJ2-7,TGTGCCAGCAGCCCCTTACTAGCGGGAGTGGGAGAGCAGTACTTC,CASSPLLAGVGEQYF
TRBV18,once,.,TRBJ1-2,TGTGCCAGCTCACCTCTAGGCAGCAACCCTAACTATGGCTACACCTTC,CASSPLGSNPNYGYTF
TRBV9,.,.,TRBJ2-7,TGTGCCAGCAGCGGGCCAGGGGCCAACTACGAGCAGTACTTC,CASSGPGANYEQYF
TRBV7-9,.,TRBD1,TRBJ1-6,TGTGCCAGCAGCCCGACAGGGGGTTATAATTCACCCCTCCACTTT,CASSPTGGYNSPLHF
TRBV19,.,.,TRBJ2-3,TGTGCCAGTAGTATCAGGGCAGACAACACAGATACGCAGTATTTT,CASSIRADNTDTQYF
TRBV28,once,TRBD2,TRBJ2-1,TGTGCCAGCAGTCTCAAGACTAGCGGGAGGAATGAGCAGTTCTTC,CASSLKTSGRNEQFF
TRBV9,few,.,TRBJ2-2,TGTGCCAGCAGCGGTACAGGGAACACCGGGGAGCTGTTTTTT,CASSGTGNTGELFF
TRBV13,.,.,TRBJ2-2,TGTGCCAGCAGCCCCGGGGAGGCGAACACCGGGGAGCTGTTTTTT,CASSPGEANTGELFF
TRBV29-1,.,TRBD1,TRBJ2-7,TGCAGCGTTGTAGGGGGGGACAGGGGAAACCACGAGCAGTACTTC,CSVVGGDRGNHEQYF
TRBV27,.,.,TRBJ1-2,TGTGCCAGCAGTTTTGGGTGGACCTATGGCTACACCTTC,CASSFGWTYGYTF
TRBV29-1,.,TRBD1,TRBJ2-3,TGCAGCGTTGGACAGGGAACAGATACGCAGTATTTT,CSVGQGTDTQYF
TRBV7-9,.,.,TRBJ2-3,TGTGCCAGCAGCCCGGCCAGCGGGAGCACAGATACGCAGTATTTT,CASSPASGSTDTQYF
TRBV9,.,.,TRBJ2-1,TGTGCCAGCAGCCCGTCGGGTAGCGGAGTTGCCCTCTTC,CASSPSGSGVALF
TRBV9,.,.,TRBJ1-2,TGTGCCAGCAGCGGGTGGACTCCGGATGGCTACACCTTC,CASSGWTPDGYTF
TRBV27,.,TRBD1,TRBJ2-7,TGTGCCAGCAGTTGGACAGGGGAAAAAACCTACGAGCAGTACTTC,CASSWTGEKTYEQYF
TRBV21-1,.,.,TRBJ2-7,TGTGCCAGCACCTCTGGGCCGGGACTAGCGACCGCCACTTGGCAGTACTTC,CASTSGPGLATATWQYF
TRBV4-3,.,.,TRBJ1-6,TGCGCCAGCAGCCATCCCGACGGTAGCTCCTATAATTCACCCCTCCACTTT,CASSHPDGSSYNSPLHF
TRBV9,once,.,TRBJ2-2,TGTGCCAGCAGCGTAGGACCAAACACCGGGGAGCTGTTTTTT,CASSVGPNTGELFF
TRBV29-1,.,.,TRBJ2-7,TGCAGCGTTGTCCGGGACGGCTCCTACGAGCAGTACTTC,CSVVRDGSYEQYF
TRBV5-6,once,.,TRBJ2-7,TGTGCCAGCAGCTTTGAGGAAATAGGAGCCTACGAGCGGTACTTC,CASSFEEIGAYERYF
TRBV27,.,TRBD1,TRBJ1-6,TGTGCCAGCAGTTTGGGACAGGGCAGTTCACCCCTCCACTTT,CASSLGQGSSPLHF
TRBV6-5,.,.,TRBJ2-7,TGTGCCAGCAACCCGGGCAGAACCTACGAGCAGTACTTC,CASNPGRTYEQYF
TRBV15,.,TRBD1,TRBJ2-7,TGTGCCACCAGCAGAGATCGGACAGGGGGCTCATACGAGCAGTACTTC,CATSRDRTGGSYEQYF
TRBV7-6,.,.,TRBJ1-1,TGTGCCAGCACCACAGAAGTCCCTGAAGCTTTCTTT,CASTTEVPEAFF
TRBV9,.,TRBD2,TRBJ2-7,TGTGCCAGCAGCTTGGGACTAGCGGTATACGAGCAGTACTTC,CASSLGLAVYEQYF
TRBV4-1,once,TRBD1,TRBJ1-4,TGCGCCAGCAGCACGCTCTCTACCGGGACAGCAGAAAAACTGTTTTTT,CASSTLSTGTAEKLFF
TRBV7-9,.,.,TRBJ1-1,TGTGCCAGCAGCTTAGGTGGTGCTGAAGCTTTCTTT,CASSLGGAEAFF
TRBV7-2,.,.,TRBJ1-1,TGTGCCAGCAGTGTAACAGACCTTGAAGCTTTCTTT,CASSVTDLEAFF
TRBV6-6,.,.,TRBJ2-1,TGTGCCAGCAGTTACCCCGGGACTTCTCTTAATGAGCAGTTCTTC,CASSYPGTSLNEQFF
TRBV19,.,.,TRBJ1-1,TGTGCCAGTAGTATACGGCGGCGTGACACTGAAGCTTTCTTT,CASSIRRRDTEAFF
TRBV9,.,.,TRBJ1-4,TGTGCCAGCAGCGGTACCCCAGAGGAAACGGGTGAAAAACTGTTTTTT,CASSGTPEETGEKLFF
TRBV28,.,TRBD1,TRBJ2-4,TGTGCCAGCAGTGCCGACAGGGGGCCAATCGAGAACATTCAGTACTTC,CASSADRGPIENIQYF
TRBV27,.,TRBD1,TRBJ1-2,TGTGCCAGCAGTCCCAACCGGGACAGACTCCTACTGACGGGAGGCTACACCTTC,CASSPNRDRLLLTGGYTF
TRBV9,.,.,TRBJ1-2,TGTGCCAGCAGCGTAGGGGGGTCAGAAGCTAACTATGGCTACACCTTC,CASSVGGSEANYGYTF
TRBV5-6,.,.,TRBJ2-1,TGTGCCAGCAGCTTGGGGGTCACCTACAATGAGCAGTTCTTC,CASSLGVTYNEQFF
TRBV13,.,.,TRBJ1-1,TGTGCCAGCAGCTTAGGCGGTCGCTCGAACACTGAAGCTTTCTTT,CASSLGGRSNTEAFF
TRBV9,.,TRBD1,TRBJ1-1,TGTGCCAGCAGCCTGACAGGGGAGCCTGAAGCTTTCTTT,CASSLTGEPEAFF
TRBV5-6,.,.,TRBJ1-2,TGTGCCAGCAGCTTGTTTTCGGGGGCTGAGGGCTACACCTTC,CASSLFSGAEGYTF
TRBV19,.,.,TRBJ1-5,TGTGCCAGTAGTTTGGACCTTAGCAATCAGCCCCAGCATTTT,CASSLDLSNQPQHF
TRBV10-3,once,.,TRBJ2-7,TGTGCCACAGCAACCCCTAGCGAGAGGTTCTTC,CATATPSERFF